The 16 T cell receptor beta chains given below trace back to one sample, sequenced in a study of control samples from healthy donors and cancer patients. Profiled with immunoSEQ multiplex PCR; TCRdb holds only in-frame clones, not every one. The sample records about 120,000 clones, around nine tenths being singletons. Sequencing input: blood. The receptors were sampled from a man between 25 and 39 years old in good health.

This sequence joins TRBV7-2 and TRBJ2-2; TRBD2 aligns across 11 bases. V dropped 2 bases and J dropped 4; count of bases not matched to a gene: 12. This CDR3 comprises 19 residues. From germline, CDR1 is SGHTA and CDR2 FQGNSA. CDR3 region: CASSLKGLAGWAVTGELFF. Here the CDR3 DNA reads TGTGCCAGCAGCTTAAAAGGACTAGCGGGTTGGGCGGTCACCGGGGAGCTGTTTTTT.

The V call is TRBV24-1, the J call TRBJ1-2; D gene unclear. Trimming stripped 6 bases from V and 8 bases from J, with 9 bases between. CDR3 length equals 11 residues. Germline V gene data show CDR1 as KGHDR and CDR2 as SFDVKD. The CDR3 loop reads CATSIGSGYTF. The CDR3 nucleotides are TGTGCCACCAGTATCGGGAGCGGCTACACCTTC.

The rearrangement uses TRBV10-3 and TRBJ1-6, with 9 nucleotides matching TRBD1. Germline CDR1 reads ENHRY; CDR2 reads SYGVKD. The CDR3 runs 15 residues. With 1 base clipped from V and 7 bases from J, the junction kept 2 bases outside the gene matches. DNA for the CDR3: TGTGCCATCAGTGAGTGGGGACAGGGAAATTCACCCCTCCACTTT. Its protein product is CAISEWGQGNSPLHF.

This sequence joins TRBV10-2 and TRBJ2-2, with 11 positions matching TRBD2. Germline V CDR1 and CDR2: WSHSY, SAAADI. V gave up 6 bases and J gave up 1 base; unmatched junction bases: 1. This CDR3 spans 15 amino acids. The CDR3 spells CASSGLAGNTGELFF. The CDR3 DNA sequence: TGCGCCAGCAGCGGACTAGCGGGGAACACCGGGGAGCTGTTTTTT.

This clone showed up just once. The V gene is TRBV5-1, the J gene TRBJ2-5; D is ambiguous. The germline V gene has CDR1 SGHRS and CDR2 YFSETQ. The CDR3 extends over 11 amino acids. V dropped 5 bases and J dropped 6 bases, with 8 bases sitting between them. In DNA form, the CDR3 reads TGCGCCAGCAGAGATGGGCAGACCCAGTACTTC. It yields the protein CASRDGQTQYF.

The rearrangement uses TRBV7-9 and TRBJ1-1; D is uncertain. This CDR3 contains 11 residues. The V gene's germline CDR1 is SEHNR and CDR2 FQNEAQ (reference sequence). Trimming removed 3 bases at V and 8 bases at J, with 7 bases between. The CDR3 DNA sequence: TGTGCCAGCAGCTTCGGCACCGAAGCTTTCTTT. This codes for CASSFGTEAFF.

This sequence joins TRBV2 and TRBJ2-1; TRBD1 matches at 7 bases. The CDR3 loop spans 16 amino acids. The V gene end was trimmed by 2 bases and the J gene end by 3 bases; junction bases not matched to a gene: 7. CDR1 is SNHLY and CDR2 is FYNNEI in the germline V gene. The CDR3 DNA follows: TGTGCCAGCAGTGAAAAAACAGGGGCGGACTACAATGAGCAGTTCTTC. Protein: CASSEKTGADYNEQFF.

The chain links TRBV6-5 to TRBJ1-1; no reliable D call. The CDR3 has 14 amino acids. Germline assignment: CDR1 MNHEY and CDR2 SVGAGI. Trimming left V 0 bases short and J 4 bases short, with 9 bases between. The CDR3 loop is CASSYSSLGTEAFF. The CDR3 DNA sequence: TGTGCCAGCAGTTACTCGAGTCTCGGCACTGAAGCTTTCTTT.

V is TRBV25-1 and J is TRBJ2-3; 7 bases line up with TRBD2. This CDR3 spans 12 amino acids. CDR1 MGHDK and CDR2 SYGVNS come from the germline V gene. V gave up 7 bases and J gave up 5 bases; unmatched junction bases: 3. The CDR3 DNA reads as TGTGCCAGCACCCCGGGGGGAGATACGCAGTATTTT. As protein: CASTPGGDTQYF.

V and J are TRBV19 and TRBJ2-6; D may match TRBD1 or TRBD2 (6 bases each). Germline V lookup: CDR1 LNHDA, CDR2 SQIVND (reference sequence). This CDR3 contains 16 residues. The V and J ends lost 8 bases and 2 bases respectively, with 16 bases between them. The CDR3 sequence is CASSGASNAGANVLTF. In DNA, the CDR3 is TGTGCCAGTTCGGGGGCCAGCAATGCTGGGGCCAACGTCCTGACTTTC.

The genes are TRBV12-3 or TRBV12-4 and TRBJ1-1, with 8 positions matching TRBD1. V gave up 3 bases and J gave up 10 bases; unmatched junction bases: 7. CDR3 length: 13 residues. The CDR3, as DNA: TGTGCCAGCAGTTTCTTCGGACAGGGAATAGCTTTCTTT. It is translated as CASSFFGQGIAFF.

The chain uses TRBV6-5 and TRBJ2-7; TRBD1 or TRBD2 may be the D gene (5 bases each). Deletions cut 6 bases from V and 7 bases from J, with 13 bases between. The CDR3 loop spans 12 amino acids. CDR1 and CDR2 from the germline V gene are MNHEY and SVGAGI. CDR3 DNA: TGTGCCAGCAGGGACGGGGCTGGGGAGCAGTACGTC. This sequence encodes CASRDGAGEQYV.

The chain joins TRBV2 to TRBJ1-4, with D perhaps TRBD1 (5 bases). The germline gives CDR1 SNHLY, CDR2 FYNNEI. The CDR3 runs 13 residues. The germline V and J ends were trimmed by 4 bases and 8 bases, with 11 bases remaining between them. CDR3: CASSGTGGEKLFF. The CDR3 bases are TGTGCCAGCAGTGGGACCGGGGGAGAAAAACTGTTTTTT. The variable domain in full, completed from reference TRBV2 and TRBJ1-4, reads EPEVTQTPSHQVTQMGQEVILRCVPISNHLYFYWYRQILGQKVEFLVSFYNNEISEKSEIFDDQFSVERPDGSNFTLKIRSTKLEDSAMYFCASSGTGGEKLFFGSGTQLSVL.

V usage is TRBV29-1 and J usage is TRBJ2-5; TRBD2 aligns across 8 bases. Germline V CDR1 and CDR2: SQVTM, ANQGSEA. The CDR3 is 16 amino acids. The ends lost 0 bases at V and 4 bases at J; junction bases unmatched: 10. Here the CDR3 reads CSVEDRTRSGGETQYF. As DNA, the CDR3 is TGCAGCGTTGAAGATCGCACGAGAAGCGGGGGAGAGACCCAGTACTTC.

The chain has TRBV2 and TRBJ1-6; 8 bases align to TRBD1. The CDR3 sequence is 17 residues long. Germline CDR1 reads SNHLY; CDR2 reads FYNNEI. The J segment lost 7 bases and the V segment lost 8 bases, leaving 16 bases of the junction unmatched. The CDR3 DNA follows: TGTGCCAGCCATATAGCCCCCCTGACAGGGGTGAATTCACCCCTCCACTTT. It specifies CASHIAPLTGVNSPLHF.

The chain is built from TRBV6-1 and TRBJ2-4; TRBD2 aligns across 7 bases. The J segment lost 3 bases and the V segment lost 2 bases, leaving 10 bases of the junction unmatched. There are 17 residues in the CDR3. Germline loops: CDR1 MNHNS, CDR2 SASEGT. DNA for the CDR3: TGTGCCAGCAGTGAAACACCCCCTGGGGGGGGCAAAAACATTCAGTACTTC. Protein: CASSETPPGGGKNIQYF.